The clone carrying this T cell receptor beta chain occurred a few times. Unique molecular identifiers were incorporated when the TCRbeta library was constructed. TCRdb fed the PCR reads into MiXCR, producing one record per CDR3 protein. The sample lists roughly 570,000 distinct CDR3 sequences, about a quarter occurring once. This sample is drawn from a study of T-cell reconstitution after alpha-beta-depleted transplantation in children. Between the trimmed V and J ends, which lost 3 bases and 5 bases, there was a span of 20 bases. The CDR3 is 16 residues long. Per the germline V gene, CDR1 is SGHRS and CDR2 is YFSETQ.

The sequence derives from a boy in the first two years of life with Wiskott-Aldrich syndrome, due to receive a stem cell transplant. The input for sequencing was PBMCs, taken before TCRalphabeta/CD19-depleted stem cell transplant. The J gene is TRBJ1-1, the V gene TRBV5-1, with TRBD1 as a possible D gene (6 bases). The chain's CDR3 is CASSSDSRQAATEAFF. The CDR3 DNA reads TGCGCCAGCAGCTCGGATTCGAGACAGGCAGCGACTGAAGCTTTCTTT.